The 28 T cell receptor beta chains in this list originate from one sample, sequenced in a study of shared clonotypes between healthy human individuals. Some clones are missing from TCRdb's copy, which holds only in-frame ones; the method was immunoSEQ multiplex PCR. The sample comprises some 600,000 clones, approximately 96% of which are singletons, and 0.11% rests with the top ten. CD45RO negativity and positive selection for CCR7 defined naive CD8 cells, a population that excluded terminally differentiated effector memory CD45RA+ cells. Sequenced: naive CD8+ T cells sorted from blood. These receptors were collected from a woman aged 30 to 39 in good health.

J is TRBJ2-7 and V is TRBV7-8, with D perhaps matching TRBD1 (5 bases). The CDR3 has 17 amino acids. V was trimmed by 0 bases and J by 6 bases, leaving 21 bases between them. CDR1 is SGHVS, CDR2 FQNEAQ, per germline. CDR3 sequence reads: CASSLAANRYPKGEQYF. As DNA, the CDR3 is TGTGCCAGCAGCTTAGCGGCCAACAGGTATCCTAAGGGCGAGCAGTACTTC.

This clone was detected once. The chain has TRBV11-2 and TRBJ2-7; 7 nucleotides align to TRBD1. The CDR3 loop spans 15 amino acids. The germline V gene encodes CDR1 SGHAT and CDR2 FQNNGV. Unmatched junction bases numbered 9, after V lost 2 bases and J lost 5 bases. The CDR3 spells CASSLPGQSWDEQYF. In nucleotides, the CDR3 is TGTGCCAGCAGCTTACCGGGACAGTCCTGGGACGAGCAGTACTTC.

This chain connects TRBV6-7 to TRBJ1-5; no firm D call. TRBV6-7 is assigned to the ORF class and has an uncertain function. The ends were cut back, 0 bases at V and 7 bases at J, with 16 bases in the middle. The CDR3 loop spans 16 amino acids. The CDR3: CASSYSALGERQPQHF. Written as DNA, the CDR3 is TGTGCCAGCAGTTACTCGGCCCTTGGGGAGAGGCAGCCCCAGCATTTT.

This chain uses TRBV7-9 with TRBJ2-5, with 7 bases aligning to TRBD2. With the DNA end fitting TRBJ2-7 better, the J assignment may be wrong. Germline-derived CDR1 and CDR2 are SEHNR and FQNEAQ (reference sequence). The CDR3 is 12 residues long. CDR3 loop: CASTWEGYEQYF. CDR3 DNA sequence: TGTGCCAGCACCTGGGAGGGCTACGAGCAGTACTTC.

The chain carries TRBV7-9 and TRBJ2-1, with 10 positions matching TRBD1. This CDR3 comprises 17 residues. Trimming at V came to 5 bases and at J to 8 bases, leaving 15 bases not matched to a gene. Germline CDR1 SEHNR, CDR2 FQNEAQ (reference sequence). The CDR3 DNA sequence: TGTGCCAGCAGCCCAAGGAAGGGACAGGGGACGAGTGATGAGCAGTTCTTC. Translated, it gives CASSPRKGQGTSDEQFF.

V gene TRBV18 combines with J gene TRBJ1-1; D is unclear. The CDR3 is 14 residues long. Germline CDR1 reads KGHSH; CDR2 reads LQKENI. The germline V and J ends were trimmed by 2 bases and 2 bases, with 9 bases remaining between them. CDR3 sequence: CASSPAVLNTEAFF. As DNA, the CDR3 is TGTGCCAGCTCACCAGCAGTCTTAAACACTGAAGCTTTCTTT.

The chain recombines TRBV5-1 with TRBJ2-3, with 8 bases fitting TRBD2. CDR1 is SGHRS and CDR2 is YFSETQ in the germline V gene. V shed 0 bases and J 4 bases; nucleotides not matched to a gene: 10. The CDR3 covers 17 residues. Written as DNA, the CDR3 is TGCGCCAGCAGCTTGGGGGTCGCGCGGGAGGACTCAGATACGCAGTATTTT. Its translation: CASSLGVAREDSDTQYF.

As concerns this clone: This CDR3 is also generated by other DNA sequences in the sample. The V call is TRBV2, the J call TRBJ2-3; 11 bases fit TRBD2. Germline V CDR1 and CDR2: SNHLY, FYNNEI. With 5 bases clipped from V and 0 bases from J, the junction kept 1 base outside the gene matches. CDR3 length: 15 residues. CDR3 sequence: CASSWTSGSTDTQYF. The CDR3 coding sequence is TGTGCCAGCAGTTGGACTAGCGGGAGCACAGATACGCAGTATTTT.

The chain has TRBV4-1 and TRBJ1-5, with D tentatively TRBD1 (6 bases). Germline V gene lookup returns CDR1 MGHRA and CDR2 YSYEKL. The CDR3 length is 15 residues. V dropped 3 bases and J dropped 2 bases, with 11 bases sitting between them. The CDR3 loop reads CASSQHRVGNQPQHF. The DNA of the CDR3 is TGCGCCAGCAGCCAGCACAGGGTTGGCAATCAGCCCCAGCATTTT.

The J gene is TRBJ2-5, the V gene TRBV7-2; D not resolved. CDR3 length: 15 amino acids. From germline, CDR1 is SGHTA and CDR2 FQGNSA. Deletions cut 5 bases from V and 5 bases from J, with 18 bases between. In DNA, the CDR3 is TGTGCCAGCAGCACGAGAAACTCCCGGGCGGAGACCCAGTACTTC. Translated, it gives CASSTRNSRAETQYF.

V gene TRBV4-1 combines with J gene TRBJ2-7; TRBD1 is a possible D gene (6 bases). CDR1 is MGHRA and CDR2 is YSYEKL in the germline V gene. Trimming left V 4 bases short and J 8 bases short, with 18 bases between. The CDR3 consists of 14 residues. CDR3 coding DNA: TGCGCCAGCAGCCCGAGGGACAACCCCTTGAAGCAGTACTTC. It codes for CASSPRDNPLKQYF.

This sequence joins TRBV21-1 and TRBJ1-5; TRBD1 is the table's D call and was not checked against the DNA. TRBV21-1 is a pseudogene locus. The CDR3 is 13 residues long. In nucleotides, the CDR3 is TGTGCCAGCACAGGGGGCTGGTCTCAGCCCCAGCATTTT. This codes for CASTGGWSQPQHF.

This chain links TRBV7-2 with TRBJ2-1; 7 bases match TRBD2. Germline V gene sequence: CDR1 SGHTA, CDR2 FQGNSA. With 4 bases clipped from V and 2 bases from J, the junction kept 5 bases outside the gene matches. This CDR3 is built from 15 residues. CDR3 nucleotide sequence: TGTGCCAGCAGCTCCTTAGCGGGTGCCTACAATGAGCAGTTCTTC. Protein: CASSSLAGAYNEQFF.

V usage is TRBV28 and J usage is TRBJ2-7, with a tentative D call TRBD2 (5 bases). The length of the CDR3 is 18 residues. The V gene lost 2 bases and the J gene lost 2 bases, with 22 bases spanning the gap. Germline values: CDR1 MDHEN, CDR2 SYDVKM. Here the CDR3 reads CASSLRLSPQAVTYEQYF. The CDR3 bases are TGTGCCAGCAGTTTAAGGCTATCCCCCCAAGCGGTCACCTACGAGCAGTACTTC. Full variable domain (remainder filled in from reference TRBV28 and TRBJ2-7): DVKVTQSSRYLVKRTGEKVFLECVQDMDHENMFWYRQDPGLGLRLIYFSYDVKMKEKGDIPEGYSVSREKKERFSLILESASTNQTSMYLCASSLRLSPQAVTYEQYFGPGTRLTVT.

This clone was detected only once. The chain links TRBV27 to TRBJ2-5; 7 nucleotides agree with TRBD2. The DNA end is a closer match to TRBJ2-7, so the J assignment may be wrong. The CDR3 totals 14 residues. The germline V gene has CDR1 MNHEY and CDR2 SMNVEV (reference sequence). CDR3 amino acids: CASSSGTYLYEQYF. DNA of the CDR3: TGTGCCAGCAGTAGCGGGACGTACTTATACGAGCAGTACTTC.

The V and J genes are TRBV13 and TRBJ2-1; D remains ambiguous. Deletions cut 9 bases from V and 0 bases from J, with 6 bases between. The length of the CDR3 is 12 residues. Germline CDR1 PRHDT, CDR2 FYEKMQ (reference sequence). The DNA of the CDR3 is TGTGCCAGTCAAGTCTCCTACAATGAGCAGTTCTTC. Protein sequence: CASQVSYNEQFF.

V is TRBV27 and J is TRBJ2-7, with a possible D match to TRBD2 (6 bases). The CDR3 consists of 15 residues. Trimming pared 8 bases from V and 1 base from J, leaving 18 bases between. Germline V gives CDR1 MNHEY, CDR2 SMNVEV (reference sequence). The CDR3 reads CASGPIVGSSYEQYF. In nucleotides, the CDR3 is TGTGCCAGCGGCCCAATTGTCGGGAGTTCCTACGAGCAGTACTTC.

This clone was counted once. The CDR3 coding sequence is TGTGCCAGCACTCAACGGGGAAGGGGTGGCTACACCTTC. Encoded protein: CASTQRGRGGYTF. J is TRBJ1-2 and V is TRBV11-2; D may be TRBD1 (5 bases). Germline CDR1 and CDR2: SGHAT and FQNNGV. Trimming left V 7 bases short and J 7 bases short, with 16 bases between. The CDR3 extends over 13 amino acids.

The CDR3 bases are TGTGCCAGCAGACGCCGGGACAGGGCTGAAAAACTGTTTTTT. Translated, it gives CASRRRDRAEKLFF. This chain uses TRBV6-5 with TRBJ1-4; 9 bases agree with TRBD1. V trimming: 6 bases; J trimming: 7 bases; junction bases outside the gene matches: 6. This CDR3 comprises 14 residues. Per germline, CDR1 MNHEY and CDR2 SVGAGI.

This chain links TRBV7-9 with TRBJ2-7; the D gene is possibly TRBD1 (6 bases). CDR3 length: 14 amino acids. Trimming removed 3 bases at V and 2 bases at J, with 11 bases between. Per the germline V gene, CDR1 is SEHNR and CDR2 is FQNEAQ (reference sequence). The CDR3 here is CASSFPGVPYEQYF. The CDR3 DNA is TGTGCCAGCAGCTTTCCAGGGGTGCCCTACGAGCAGTACTTC.

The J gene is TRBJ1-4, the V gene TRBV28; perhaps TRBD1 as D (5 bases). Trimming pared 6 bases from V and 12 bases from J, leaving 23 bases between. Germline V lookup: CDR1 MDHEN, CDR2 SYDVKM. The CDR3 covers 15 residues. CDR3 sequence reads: CASRKSGFQNLELFF. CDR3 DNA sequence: TGTGCCAGCAGAAAGTCAGGGTTCCAGAATTTGGAACTGTTTTTT.

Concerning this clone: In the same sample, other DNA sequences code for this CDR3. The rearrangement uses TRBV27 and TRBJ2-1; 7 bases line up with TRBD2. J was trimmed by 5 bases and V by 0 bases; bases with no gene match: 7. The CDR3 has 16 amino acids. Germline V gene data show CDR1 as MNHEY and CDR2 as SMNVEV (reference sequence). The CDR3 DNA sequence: TGTGCCAGCAGTTTATCCCCCGGGACTATCAACAATGAGCAGTTCTTC. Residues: CASSLSPGTINNEQFF.

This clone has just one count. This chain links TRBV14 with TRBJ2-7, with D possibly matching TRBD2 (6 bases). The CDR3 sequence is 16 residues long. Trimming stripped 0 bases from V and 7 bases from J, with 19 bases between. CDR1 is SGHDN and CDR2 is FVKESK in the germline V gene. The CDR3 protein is CASSQDNTGLGGEQYF. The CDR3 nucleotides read TGTGCCAGCAGCCAAGATAACACAGGCCTCGGGGGAGAGCAGTACTTC. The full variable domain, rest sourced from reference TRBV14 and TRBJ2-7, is EAGVTQFPSHSVIEKGQTVTLRCDPISGHDNLYWYRRVMGKEIKFLLHFVKESKQDESGMPNNRFLAERTGGTYSTLKVQPAELEDSGVYFCASSQDNTGLGGEQYFGPGTRLTVT.

DNA for the CDR3: TGTGCCAGCAGCAGCTTAGCGGTGTGGGTCAAGAGCTCCTACAATGAGCAGTTCTTC. It yields the protein CASSSLAVWVKSSYNEQFF. V and J are TRBV7-2 and TRBJ2-1, with TRBD2 as a possible D gene (6 bases). With 5 bases removed from V and 0 bases from J, the gap between germline ends came to 23 bases. Germline V gene sequence: CDR1 SGHTA, CDR2 FQGNSA. The CDR3 extends over 19 amino acids.

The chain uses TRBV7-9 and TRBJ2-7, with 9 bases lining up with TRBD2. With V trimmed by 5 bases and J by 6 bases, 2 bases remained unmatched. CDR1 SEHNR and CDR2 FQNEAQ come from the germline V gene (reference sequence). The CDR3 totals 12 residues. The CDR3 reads CASSQAGGEQYF. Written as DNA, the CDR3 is TGTGCCAGCAGCCAAGCGGGGGGCGAGCAGTACTTC.

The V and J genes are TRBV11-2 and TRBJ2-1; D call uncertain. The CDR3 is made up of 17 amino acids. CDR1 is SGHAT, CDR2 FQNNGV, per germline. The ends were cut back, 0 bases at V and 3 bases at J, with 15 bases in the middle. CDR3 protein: CASSLDLGESRYNEQFF. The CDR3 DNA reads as TGTGCCAGCAGCTTAGATCTGGGTGAATCGCGCTACAATGAGCAGTTCTTC.

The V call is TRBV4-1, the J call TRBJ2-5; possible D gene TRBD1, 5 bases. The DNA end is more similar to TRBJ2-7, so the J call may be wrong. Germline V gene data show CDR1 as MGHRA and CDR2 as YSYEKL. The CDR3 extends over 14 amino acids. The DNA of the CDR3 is TGCGCCAGCAGCCCCAACCCCGCAGGGAACGAGCAGTACTTC. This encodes CASSPNPAGNEQYF.

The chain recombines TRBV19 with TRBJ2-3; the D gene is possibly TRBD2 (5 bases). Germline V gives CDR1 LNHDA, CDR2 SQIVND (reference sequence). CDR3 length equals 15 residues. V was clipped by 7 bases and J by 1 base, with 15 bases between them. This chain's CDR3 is CASKRESIGTDTQYF. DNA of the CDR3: TGTGCCAGTAAAAGGGAGAGTATAGGCACAGATACGCAGTATTTT. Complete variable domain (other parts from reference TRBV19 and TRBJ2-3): DGGITQSPKYLFRKEGQNVTLSCEQNLNHDAMYWYRQDPGQGLRLIYYSQIVNDFQKGDIAEGYSVSREKKESFPLTVTSAQKNPTAFYLCASKRESIGTDTQYFGPGTRLTVL.